What follows are 21 T cell receptor beta chains derived from one specimen sequenced in a study of Ad26.COV2.S vaccination and SARS-CoV-2 variants. The treatment here: 19 received Ad26.COV2.S at low or high dose, single or two shots; several received placebo; per-sample allocation not given. The investigators took samples on day 63 after the first vaccine or placebo injection. Assay used: immunoSEQ multiplex PCR; TCRdb lists only in-frame clones, some missing. This table has approximately 350,000 clones, about 80% appearing once. The sequenced sample was peripheral blood, obtained in a trial of Ad26.COV2.S vaccine versus placebo. These receptors originate from a person between 18 and 60 years old who received the Ad26.COV2.S COVID-19 vaccine or a placebo.

This sequence joins TRBV12-3 or TRBV12-4 and TRBJ2-4; D might be TRBD2 (5 bases). The CDR3 totals 13 residues. V shed 4 bases and J shed 7 bases, with 11 bases lying between them. CDR3 in DNA: TGTGCCAGCAGTTACCCCCCGGGGAACATTCAGTACTTC. This encodes CASSYPPGNIQYF.

The genes are TRBV2 and TRBJ1-4; 8 nucleotides align to TRBD1. The CDR3 extends over 16 amino acids. Per germline, CDR1 SNHLY and CDR2 FYNNEI. V trimming: 7 bases; J trimming: 15 bases; junction bases outside the gene matches: 22. In nucleotides, the CDR3 is TGTGCCAGCAATCACGTGGGGACAGGTCTTATTGCTAGGGTGTTTTTT. Residues: CASNHVGTGLIARVFF.

This clone was picked up one time. The CDR3 reads CASSLFKGANYEQYF. CDR3 in DNA: TGTGCCAGCAGCTTATTCAAAGGAGCGAACTACGAGCAGTACTTC. The rearrangement links TRBV13 to TRBJ2-7; D unclear. V was shortened by 2 bases and J by 3 bases, with 14 bases between the two germline ends. The CDR3 totals 15 residues. Germline V lookup: CDR1 PRHDT, CDR2 FYEKMQ (reference sequence). Full variable domain (outside the CDR3, taken from reference TRBV13 and TRBJ2-7): AAGVIQSPRHLIKEKRETATLKCYPIPRHDTVYWYQQGPGQDPQFLISFYEKMQSDKGSIPDRFSAQQFSDYHSELNMSSLELGDSALYFCASSLFKGANYEQYFGPGTRLTVT.

This clone was observed once. The chain joins TRBV29-1 to TRBJ2-3; D unclear. V gave up 8 bases and J gave up 2 bases, with 5 bases separating them. This CDR3 region has 10 residues. Germline CDR1 and CDR2: SQVTM and ANQGSEA. CDR3 residues: CSTDTDTQYF. In DNA, the CDR3 is TGCAGCACGGACACAGATACGCAGTATTTT.

The rearrangement links TRBV7-9 to TRBJ1-2; no clear D. Germline CDR1 SEHNR, CDR2 FQNEAQ (reference sequence). The CDR3 extends over 14 amino acids. V dropped 0 bases and J dropped 2 bases, with 7 bases sitting between them. The CDR3 reads CASSLALPNYGYTF. The CDR3 coding sequence is TGTGCCAGCAGCTTAGCCCTCCCCAACTATGGCTACACCTTC.

The J gene is TRBJ2-5, the V gene TRBV10-3, with TRBD2 identical over 9 bases. Germline-derived CDR1 and CDR2 are ENHRY and SYGVKD. V was clipped by 9 bases and J by 1 base; unmatched bases: 6. The CDR3 contains 14 residues. CDR3 sequence: CAISERGAQETQYF. Here the CDR3 DNA reads TGTGCCATAAGCGAGCGGGGGGCCCAAGAGACCCAGTACTTC.

This clone was counted between two and nine times. The chain recombines TRBV18 with TRBJ1-1, with no clear D. Germline CDR1 KGHSH, CDR2 LQKENI. This CDR3 contains 16 residues. V was trimmed by 3 bases and J by 1 base, leaving 15 bases between them. The CDR3 protein is CASSPKALGSNTEAFF. The CDR3 region has the DNA TGTGCCAGCTCACCCAAGGCGCTGGGGTCGAACACTGAAGCTTTCTTT.

CDR3 nucleotides: TGTGCCAGCAGTTACGGCTCAGGGGGGGCGCGGCAGTACTTC. It encodes CASSYGSGGARQYF. V and J are TRBV6-5 and TRBJ2-4, with D possibly called TRBD1 or TRBD2 (7 bases each). Germline V CDR1 and CDR2: MNHEY, SVGAGI. The CDR3 covers 14 residues. The germline V and J ends were trimmed by 2 bases and 13 bases, with 18 bases remaining between them.

V and J are TRBV2 and TRBJ1-2; 11 bases agree with TRBD1. This CDR3 is 13 amino acids long. Germline V gene lookup returns CDR1 SNHLY and CDR2 FYNNEI. The junction had 5 bases not matched to a gene; V was cut back by 6 bases and J by 8 bases. The CDR3 DNA reads as TGTGCCAGCAGGGACAGGGGGCCGTGGGGCTACACCTTC. It specifies CASRDRGPWGYTF.

V gene TRBV6-2 or TRBV6-3 combines with J gene TRBJ2-1; 8 positions match TRBD2. Germline values: CDR1 MNHEY, CDR2 SVGEGT. This CDR3 comprises 16 residues. Germline trimming cut 2 bases from V and 3 bases from J; bases unmatched to any gene: 6. CDR3 coding DNA: TGTGCCAGCAGTTACCCAGGACTAGCCGACTACAATGAGCAGTTCTTC. Amino acids: CASSYPGLADYNEQFF.

The rearrangement links TRBV19 to TRBJ1-1; D is possibly TRBD1 (6 bases). The CDR3 is 15 amino acids. The V end was cut by 5 bases, the J end by 4 bases, with 17 bases between. CDR1 LNHDA and CDR2 SQIVND come from the germline V gene (reference sequence). CDR3 sequence reads: CASSWAGDWGTEAFF. CDR3 coding DNA: TGTGCCAGTAGTTGGGCAGGGGATTGGGGCACTGAAGCTTTCTTT.

This chain connects TRBV12-3 or TRBV12-4 to TRBJ1-2; D is unresolved. CDR3 length equals 13 residues. The germline V and J ends were trimmed by 3 bases and 7 bases, with 12 bases remaining between them. CDR3 sequence (DNA): TGTGCCAGCAGTTTTCGGTCCCGTGGTGGCTACACCTTC. Its translation: CASSFRSRGGYTF.

The rearrangement joins TRBV6-2 or TRBV6-3 to TRBJ2-2, with D perhaps matching TRBD1 (5 bases). The CDR3 runs to 19 residues. The germline V gene encodes CDR1 MNHEY and CDR2 SVGEGT. Trimming took 0 bases from V and 1 from J, leaving 18 bases between them. The CDR3 protein is CASSYSSNPFDRNTGELFF. CDR3 bases: TGTGCCAGCAGTTACTCGAGCAACCCCTTCGACAGGAACACCGGGGAGCTGTTTTTT.

The chain has TRBV5-5 and TRBJ1-2; no reliable D call. There are 13 residues in the CDR3. Trimming removed 0 bases from V and 3 bases from J, with 6 bases in between. CDR1 is SGHKS, CDR2 YYEKEE, per germline (reference sequence). The CDR3 sequence is CASSLGRDYGYTF. CDR3 coding DNA: TGTGCCAGCAGCTTGGGACGGGACTATGGCTACACCTTC.

In DNA form, the CDR3 reads TGTGCCAGCAGCCAAGGGGGGACGGGTAATGAAAAACTGTTTTTT. Amino acid sequence: CASSQGGTGNEKLFF. This chain connects TRBV3-1 (or the pseudogene TRBV3-2) to TRBJ1-4; a weak D match, TRBD1 (5 bases). The CDR3 extends over 15 amino acids. V lost 1 base and J lost 4, with 10 bases in between. Germline lookup yields CDR1 LGHDT and CDR2 YNNKEL (reference sequence).

J is TRBJ2-2 and V is TRBV5-6, with D maybe TRBD2 (6 bases). Germline V gene lookup returns CDR1 SGHDT and CDR2 YYEEEE. CDR3 length: 16 residues. The germline V and J ends were trimmed by 4 bases and 5 bases, with 18 bases remaining between them. The CDR3 protein is CASSDPGRWGTGELFF. The CDR3 bases are TGTGCCAGCAGCGACCCTGGGAGGTGGGGAACCGGGGAGCTGTTTTTT.

The V call is TRBV12-5, the J call TRBJ2-4; D might be TRBD1 or TRBD2, each matching 5 bases. V was pared by 5 bases and J by 15 bases, with 17 bases between. CDR1 and CDR2 from the germline V gene are LGHNT and FRNRAP. The CDR3 extends over 12 amino acids. This CDR3 is CASGHWGSGPYF. The CDR3 bases are TGTGCTAGTGGTCATTGGGGGAGCGGTCCGTACTTC.

The rearrangement links TRBV28 to TRBJ1-1; unclear D gene. CDR3 size: 13 residues. V lost 4 bases and J lost 6, with 12 bases in between. Germline loops: CDR1 MDHEN, CDR2 SYDVKM. DNA for the CDR3: TGTGCCAGCAGTTCGGGAGGAAAGCCTGAAGCTTTCTTT. Amino acid sequence: CASSSGGKPEAFF.

The V and J genes are TRBV30 and TRBJ2-7; tentatively, D is TRBD1 or TRBD2 (5 bases each). The V and J ends lost 0 bases and 7 bases respectively, with 28 bases between them. The CDR3 is made up of 18 amino acids. Per germline, CDR1 GTSNPN and CDR2 SVGIG (reference sequence). This CDR3 is CAWSVGPPRGRWSGEQYF. The CDR3 coding sequence is TGTGCCTGGAGTGTAGGTCCCCCACGGGGCCGGTGGTCGGGTGAGCAGTACTTC.

To note about this clone: In the same sample, other DNA sequences code for this CDR3. This rearrangement joins TRBV19 to TRBJ1-1; D unresolved. CDR1 is LNHDA, CDR2 SQIVND, per germline (reference sequence). The germline V and J ends were trimmed by 1 base and 5 bases, with 5 bases remaining between them. There are 12 residues in the CDR3. In nucleotides, the CDR3 is TGTGCCAGTAGTATAGGAGTGACTGAAGCTTTCTTT. The encoded protein is CASSIGVTEAFF.

Only a few counts were recorded for this clone. J is TRBJ1-1 and V is TRBV11-2; the D gene is possibly TRBD1 (5 bases). Trimming shortened V by 5 bases and J by 7 bases, and 14 bases separated the two germline ends. This CDR3 has 13 residues. Germline values: CDR1 SGHAT, CDR2 FQNNGV. In nucleotides, the CDR3 is TGTGCCAGCAGCCGGGGCGGGGTTCTTGAAGCTTTCTTT. Its protein product is CASSRGGVLEAFF.